This section outlines one TCR beta chain sequence together with its context. Its target is not known. The naive CD8+ gate required CD45RO-CCR7+CD27+CD95- phenotype. The sample originates from a study of CXCR3-negative and CXCR3-positive naive CD8 T cells. As for the study in general: Libraries each contributed about 1.5 +/- 0.3 million TRB reads, for roughly 140 million in total. Findings and caveats of the study: More hydrophobic TRB CDR3s occurred in CXCR3-positive than in CXCR3-negative naive cells. Between one naive subset and the other, surface CD5 was comparable, and TCR strength was inferred from TRB CDR3 properties.

The CDR3 is made up of 14 amino acids. Germline V gene sequence: CDR1 LNHDA, CDR2 SQIVND (reference sequence). Preparation of TRB cDNA libraries relied on 5' RACE carrying UMI labels. TCRdb reprocessed the 5' RACE reads; each CDR3 protein has one entry and no DNA is given. The sample data list 84,000 or so distinct CDR3 sequences. The chain recombines TRBV19 with TRBJ2-2; checking the TCRdb D call of TRBD1 is not possible without DNA. This clonotype was obtained from a human donor in good health. Some clones in this sample may be carry-over from other donors' samples. Sequenced: naive CXCR3+ CD8+ T cells from blood. Subset: CD45RO-CCR7+CD27+CD95- naive CD8+ T cells expressing CXCR3 (TNR3+). The CDR3 sequence is CASSIGQQTGELFF.